The 30 T cell receptor beta chains listed next were all sequenced from one sample in a study of blood T cell repertoires in COVID-19 (dated by TCRdb to between 2020 and 2021). Libraries came from the immunoSEQ multiplex PCR assay. The table was pulled from immuneACCESS by TCRdb, which kept in-frame rearrangements only. Such tables lose some clones; where checked, under half of the loss comes from unresolved V genes, and the rest has no known cause. The sample yields some 70,000 clones; over 70% were counted once. 7% to 10% of the sample goes to the ten largest clones. The specimen was peripheral blood. The receptors originated from a man in his fifties with active COVID-19.

The chain has TRBV6-1 and TRBJ2-1; D is unresolved. Trimming took 1 base from V and 9 from J, leaving 13 bases between them. The CDR3 totals 14 residues. The germline CDR1 and CDR2 sequences are MNHNS and SASEGT. Here the CDR3 DNA reads TGTGCCAGCAGTGAAGGTCTCGCCCTCGGTGAGCAGTTCTTC. It codes for CASSEGLALGEQFF.

This clone was seen repeatedly, ten times or more. Written as DNA, the CDR3 is TGCGCCAGCAGGGGACTAGCGGGTTCCTACAATGAGCAGTTCTTC. Translation: CASRGLAGSYNEQFF. The chain has TRBV5-1 and TRBJ2-1; 12 nucleotides align to TRBD2. This CDR3 comprises 15 residues. With V trimmed by 5 bases and J by 1 base, 1 base remained unmatched. CDR1 is SGHRS and CDR2 is YFSETQ in the germline V gene. Using reference TRBV5-1 and TRBJ2-1 for the parts outside the CDR3, the full variable domain is KAGVTQTPRYLIKTRGQQVTLSCSPISGHRSVSWYQQTPGQGLQFLFEYFSETQRNKGNFPGRFSGRQFSNSRSEMNVSTLELGDSALYLCASRGLAGSYNEQFFGPGTRLTVL.

This clone was detected only once. The V call is TRBV7-2, the J call TRBJ1-3; no definite D call. The CDR3 consists of 14 residues. V lost 5 bases and J lost 4, with 12 bases in between. CDR1 and CDR2 (germline): SGHTA, FQGNSA. CDR3 protein: CASSIGSSGNTIYF. Here the CDR3 DNA reads TGTGCCAGCAGCATTGGGAGCTCCGGAAACACCATATATTTT.

The rearrangement links TRBV12-3 or TRBV12-4 to TRBJ1-2; weak D call: TRBD1 (5 bases). The germline V and J ends were trimmed by 0 bases and 5 bases, with 7 bases remaining between them. The CDR3 sequence is 13 residues long. As DNA, the CDR3 is TGTGCCAGCAGTTTAGCAGGGGTGTATGGCTACACCTTC. It codes for CASSLAGVYGYTF.

The chain couples TRBV18 to TRBJ2-3, with no clear D. V was trimmed by 3 bases and J by 2 bases, leaving 15 bases between them. There are 16 residues in the CDR3. Germline lookup yields CDR1 KGHSH and CDR2 LQKENI. CDR3 in DNA: TGTGCCAGCTCACCGCGAGGCCAACTCCACACAGATACGCAGTATTTT. Translation: CASSPRGQLHTDTQYF.

The chain combines TRBV11-3 with TRBJ2-3; 9 nucleotides line up with TRBD1. CDR3 length: 13 amino acids. V lost 3 bases to trimming and J lost 5 bases; unmatched junction nucleotides: 0. The germline V gene encodes CDR1 SGHNT and CDR2 YENEEA. CDR3 bases: TGTGCCAGCAGCTTGGGACAGGGAGATACGCAGTATTTT. Translating gives CASSLGQGDTQYF.

The chain joins TRBV2 to TRBJ2-5, with D possibly being TRBD2 (5 bases). Germline lookup yields CDR1 SNHLY and CDR2 FYNNEI. V lost 6 bases and J 12 bases, leaving 29 bases between the germline ends. This CDR3 contains 16 residues. The chain's CDR3 is CASSPRASSGEERKYF. The CDR3 nucleotides are TGTGCCAGCAGCCCCCGAGCATCGAGCGGAGAAGAGAGGAAGTACTTC. Full variable domain (rest looked up from reference TRBV2 and TRBJ2-5): EPEVTQTPSHQVTQMGQEVILRCVPISNHLYFYWYRQILGQKVEFLVSFYNNEISEKSEIFDDQFSVERPDGSNFTLKIRSTKLEDSAMYFCASSPRASSGEERKYFGPGTRLLVL.

V usage is TRBV7-2 and J usage is TRBJ2-6; 9 bases are a match to TRBD1. CDR3 length equals 17 residues. V shed 5 bases, J shed 0 bases, and the junction held 5 bases outside the gene matches. CDR1 is SGHTA, CDR2 FQGNSA, per germline. Here the CDR3 DNA reads TGTGCCAGCAGCCGGGGGACAGGGATCTCTGGGGCCAACGTCCTGACTTTC. Translating it yields CASSRGTGISGANVLTF.

The J gene is TRBJ2-3, the V gene TRBV2; the D is unclear. CDR3 length equals 14 residues. V was pared by 3 bases and J by 1 base, with 8 bases between. Germline CDR1 and CDR2: SNHLY and FYNNEI. The CDR3 sequence: CASSDASGTDTQYF. CDR3 in DNA: TGTGCCAGCAGTGATGCCAGCGGCACAGATACGCAGTATTTT. Based on the CDR3 plus reference TRBV2 and TRBJ2-3, the full variable domain is EPEVTQTPSHQVTQMGQEVILRCVPISNHLYFYWYRQILGQKVEFLVSFYNNEISEKSEIFDDQFSVERPDGSNFTLKIRSTKLEDSAMYFCASSDASGTDTQYFGPGTRLTVL.

The J gene is TRBJ2-5, the V gene TRBV28; 12 positions agree with TRBD2. Germline V gene lookup returns CDR1 MDHEN and CDR2 SYDVKM. The CDR3 is 15 residues long. Trimming removed 4 bases from V and 3 bases from J; junction bases left unmatched: 3. The DNA of the CDR3 is TGTGCCAGCAGTTCGTCTAGCGGGGGGGAAGAGACCCAGTACTTC. It encodes CASSSSSGGEETQYF.

This chain connects TRBV4-3 to TRBJ2-3; TRBD2 matches 7 bases. The trim removed 0 bases at V and 0 bases at J, leaving 9 bases unmatched. CDR1 LGHNA and CDR2 YSLEER come from the germline V gene. The CDR3 sequence is 18 residues long. Here the CDR3 reads CASSQDSPRGGSTDTQYF. The CDR3 DNA reads as TGCGCCAGCAGCCAAGACTCGCCTCGCGGGGGAAGCACAGATACGCAGTATTTT.

The rearrangement uses TRBV28 and TRBJ2-7, with D hard to call. CDR1 is MDHEN, CDR2 SYDVKM, per germline. V was clipped by 7 bases and J by 7 bases, with 20 bases between them. The CDR3 has 14 residues. The CDR3 region has the DNA TGTGCCAGCAAGTTCAGCAATTTCTTGAGGGAGCAGTACTTC. This translates into CASKFSNFLREQYF.

CDR3 DNA sequence: TGCGCCAGCAGCTTGGAAGGACATGGTTCACCCCTCCACTTT. The encoded protein is CASSLEGHGSPLHF. The chain uses TRBV5-1 and TRBJ1-6; D possibly corresponds to TRBD1 (5 bases). CDR3 size: 14 residues. Trimming removed 0 bases from V and 9 bases from J, with 10 bases in between. Germline CDR1 reads SGHRS; CDR2 reads YFSETQ.

The J gene is TRBJ1-6, the V gene TRBV28, with TRBD1 matching 8 bases. This CDR3 region has 15 residues. Germline V gene sequence: CDR1 MDHEN, CDR2 SYDVKM. With 5 bases clipped from V and 6 bases from J, the junction kept 6 bases outside the gene matches. Here the CDR3 reads CASSPSDRGNSPLHF. Here the CDR3 DNA reads TGTGCCAGCAGTCCCTCCGACAGGGGTAATTCACCCCTCCACTTT. Complete variable domain (other parts from reference TRBV28 and TRBJ1-6): DVKVTQSSRYLVKRTGEKVFLECVQDMDHENMFWYRQDPGLGLRLIYFSYDVKMKEKGDIPEGYSVSREKKERFSLILESASTNQTSMYLCASSPSDRGNSPLHFGNGTRLTVT.

The V and J genes are TRBV19 and TRBJ1-5; 9 bases line up with TRBD1. With V trimmed by 0 bases and J by 5 bases, 2 bases remained unmatched. The CDR3 loop spans 15 amino acids. Germline CDR1 LNHDA, CDR2 SQIVND (reference sequence). In DNA form, the CDR3 reads TGTGCCAGTAGTATAGAGGACAGGGGTCATCAGCCCCAGCATTTT. Translating it yields CASSIEDRGHQPQHF.

This chain joins TRBV10-2 and TRBJ2-1, with D possibly being TRBD2 (6 bases). The germline gives CDR1 WSHSY, CDR2 SAAADI. Trimming removed 2 bases at V and 0 bases at J, with 20 bases between. The CDR3 extends over 19 amino acids. DNA of the CDR3: TGCGCCAGCAGTGAGCTACTCCGGAGGGGCGCCCTCTCCTACAATGAGCAGTTCTTC. Protein product: CASSELLRRGALSYNEQFF.

J is TRBJ2-7 and V is TRBV18, with a tentative D call TRBD2 (5 bases). This CDR3 spans 14 amino acids. Germline V CDR1 and CDR2: KGHSH, LQKENI. V lost 3 bases and J 6 bases, leaving 15 bases between the germline ends. In nucleotides, the CDR3 is TGTGCCAGCTCACCCCGCACGGGGTCGAGCGAGCAGTACTTC. It codes for CASSPRTGSSEQYF.

The DNA for the CDR3 is TGCAGCGTTTACGAGCCGGCGGGAAAGCAGTACTTC. Translated: CSVYEPAGKQYF. The rearrangement joins TRBV29-1 to TRBJ2-7; tentatively, D is TRBD2 (6 bases). CDR3 length: 12 amino acids. Trimming removed 5 bases at V and 8 bases at J, with 16 bases between. Per germline, CDR1 SQVTM and CDR2 ANQGSEA.

This chain joins TRBV10-3 and TRBJ2-2, with D unresolved. The CDR3 covers 15 residues. Between the trimmed V and J ends, which lost 3 bases and 2 bases, there was a span of 10 bases. Per the germline V gene, CDR1 is ENHRY and CDR2 is SYGVKD. This chain's CDR3 is CAISEQTPNTGELFF. CDR3 bases: TGTGCCATCAGTGAACAAACACCCAACACCGGGGAGCTGTTTTTT.

This sequence joins TRBV7-2 and TRBJ2-2, with 7 bases identical to TRBD2. The CDR3 is 17 residues long. CDR1 and CDR2 (germline): SGHTA, FQGNSA. The junction had 8 bases not matched to a gene; V was cut back by 0 bases and J by 4 bases. CDR3 in DNA: TGTGCCAGCAGCTTAGCTAGTATGCGGGAGATCACCGGGGAGCTGTTTTTT. As protein: CASSLASMREITGELFF.

V and J are TRBV28 and TRBJ1-5, with 7 bases lining up with TRBD1. Germline assignment: CDR1 MDHEN and CDR2 SYDVKM. This CDR3 comprises 14 residues. V shed 4 bases, J shed 6 bases, and the junction held 6 bases outside the gene matches. The CDR3 DNA reads as TGTGCCAGCAGTTCAGGGGGGTTCGGTCAGCCCCAGCATTTT. Translation gives CASSSGGFGQPQHF.

This clone was counted once. The chain couples TRBV6-5 to TRBJ1-1; maybe TRBD1 (5 bases). Germline V gene data show CDR1 as MNHEY and CDR2 as SVGAGI. This CDR3 has 15 residues. With 7 bases removed from V and 0 bases from J, the gap between germline ends came to 15 bases. The CDR3 region is CASKKGWGMNTEAFF. The CDR3 DNA follows: TGTGCCAGCAAGAAGGGATGGGGCATGAACACTGAAGCTTTCTTT.

This chain links TRBV27 with TRBJ1-1; D remains ambiguous. The germline V gene encodes CDR1 MNHEY and CDR2 SMNVEV (reference sequence). V was pared by 4 bases and J by 4 bases, with 10 bases between. There are 13 residues in the CDR3. CDR3 in DNA: TGTGCCAGCAGTTCAACAGTGACCACTGAAGCTTTCTTT. Translated, it gives CASSSTVTTEAFF.

The chain joins TRBV5-5 to TRBJ2-7, with a tentative D call TRBD1 (6 bases). Germline CDR1 reads SGHKS; CDR2 reads YYEKEE (reference sequence). This CDR3 is built from 16 residues. Trimming removed 4 bases from V and 6 bases from J, with 23 bases in between. CDR3 in DNA: TGTGCCAGCAGCCGGGACCTGGCAGGGGACAACTTCGAGCAGTACTTC. Its translation: CASSRDLAGDNFEQYF.

V is TRBV7-2 and J is TRBJ1-3; D is possibly TRBD1 (5 bases). Germline V gene data show CDR1 as SGHTA and CDR2 as FQGNSA. Trimming took off 1 base at V and 2 bases at J, with 6 bases between the two ends. The CDR3 runs to 14 residues. In DNA, the CDR3 is TGTGCCAGCAGCTTAGTAGGGGCTGGAAACACCATATATTTT. Residues: CASSLVGAGNTIYF.

This chain uses TRBV6-2 or TRBV6-3 with TRBJ1-1, with a tentative D call TRBD1 (6 bases). The length of the CDR3 is 13 residues. Trimming pared 6 bases from V and 6 bases from J, leaving 14 bases between. The germline V gene has CDR1 MNHEY and CDR2 SVGEGT. CDR3 sequence (DNA): TGTGCCAGCAGCCGCCGGGGGGGCGCTGAAGCTTTCTTT. As protein: CASSRRGGAEAFF.

The chain couples TRBV7-9 to TRBJ2-7; 7 bases agree with TRBD1. CDR1 is SEHNR, CDR2 FQNEAQ, per germline (reference sequence). This CDR3 has 13 amino acids. V was pared by 3 bases and J by 2 bases, with 1 base of the junction left unmatched. The CDR3 bases are TGTGCCAGCAGCTTCGGACAGGCCTACGAGCAGTACTTC. This sequence encodes CASSFGQAYEQYF.

Here the CDR3 DNA reads TGTGCCAGCCTGCAGCTAGCGGGTGCCCGCACAGATACGCAGTATTTT. The encoded protein is CASLQLAGARTDTQYF. The chain joins TRBV28 to TRBJ2-3; TRBD2 aligns across 8 bases. Germline-derived CDR1 and CDR2 are MDHEN and SYDVKM. The CDR3 consists of 16 residues. V was pared by 8 bases and J by 1 base, with 11 bases of the junction left unmatched.

There are a few counts of this clone. This sequence joins TRBV7-6 and TRBJ1-5; no definite D call. The germline V gene encodes CDR1 SGHVS and CDR2 FNYEAQ. This CDR3 spans 15 amino acids. Deletions cut 1 base from V and 0 bases from J, with 7 bases between. Here the CDR3 reads CASSLETGSNQPQHF. The CDR3 DNA reads TGTGCCAGCAGCTTAGAAACCGGTAGCAATCAGCCCCAGCATTTT. Looking up the rest from reference TRBV7-6 and TRBJ1-5 gives the full variable domain: GAGVSQSPRYKVTKRGQDVALRCDPISGHVSLYWYRQALGQGPEFLTYFNYEAQQDKSGLPNDRFSAERPEGSISTLTIQRTEQRDSAMYRCASSLETGSNQPQHFGDGTRLSIL.

The chain joins TRBV24-1 to TRBJ2-1; D not resolved. Trimming took 1 base from V and 0 from J, leaving 6 bases between them. Germline V CDR1 and CDR2: KGHDR, SFDVKD. The CDR3 is made up of 15 amino acids. The CDR3 DNA sequence: TGTGCCACCAGTGATTTCCGGAGCTCCTACAATGAGCAGTTCTTC. Its translation is CATSDFRSSYNEQFF.